This T cell receptor beta chain derives from a study of T cells in Graves' hyperthyroidism and ophthalmopathy. Diagnoses rested on clinical symptoms, serum thyroxine and TRAb, thyroid ultrasound and orbital computed tomography. This sample holds PBMCs from about 10 ml fresh peripheral blood. The CDR3 is 14 residues long. V shed 1 base and J shed 9 bases, with 10 bases lying between them. CDR1 and CDR2 from the germline V gene are SGHVS and FNYEAQ. The source material, RNA transcripts, was used to amplify TCR beta CDR3 regions. The TCR CDR3 was amplified in a first-round RT-PCR using the HTBI primer set. TCRdb independently ran MiXCR on the multiplex PCR reads; one entry per CDR3 protein. The sample includes some 530,000 distinct CDR3 sequences, 20% to 25% seen only once; the top ten take about 53%.

V and J are TRBV7-6 and TRBJ1-6; D is possibly TRBD1 (6 bases). Material: blood. This sequence originates from a woman in her seventies with Graves' ophthalmopathy. DNA of the CDR3: TGTGCCAGCAGCTTAGGGACAGCTGGTTCACCCCTCCACTTT. This encodes CASSLGTAGSPLHF.